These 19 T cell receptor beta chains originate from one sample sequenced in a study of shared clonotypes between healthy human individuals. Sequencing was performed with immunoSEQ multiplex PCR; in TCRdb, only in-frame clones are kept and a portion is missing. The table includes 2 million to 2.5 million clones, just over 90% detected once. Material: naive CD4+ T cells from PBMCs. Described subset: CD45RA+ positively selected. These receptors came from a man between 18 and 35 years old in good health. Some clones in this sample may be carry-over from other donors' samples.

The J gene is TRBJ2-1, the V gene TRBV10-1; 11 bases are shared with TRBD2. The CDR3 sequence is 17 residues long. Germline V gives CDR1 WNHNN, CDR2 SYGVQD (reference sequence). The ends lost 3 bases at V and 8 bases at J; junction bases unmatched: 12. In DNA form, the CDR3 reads TGCGCCAGCAGTGATTCTACTAGCGGGAGTAAAGTCGATGAGCAGTTCTTC. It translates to CASSDSTSGSKVDEQFF.

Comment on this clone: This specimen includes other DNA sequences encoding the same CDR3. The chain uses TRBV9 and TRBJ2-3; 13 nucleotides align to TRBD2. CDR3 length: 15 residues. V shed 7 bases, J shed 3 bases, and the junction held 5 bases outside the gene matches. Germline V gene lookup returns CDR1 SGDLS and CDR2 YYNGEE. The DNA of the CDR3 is TGTGCCAGCTCGAGGACTAGCGGGAGAACAGATACGCAGTATTTT. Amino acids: CASSRTSGRTDTQYF.

The CDR3 nucleotides are TGTGCCAGCGGAGGGCGAGGGACCGTCGGGAGGTATGGCTACACCTTC. Amino acid sequence: CASGGRGTVGRYGYTF. This chain uses TRBV21-1 with TRBJ1-2. TRBV21-1 is tagged as a pseudogene. This CDR3 comprises 16 residues.

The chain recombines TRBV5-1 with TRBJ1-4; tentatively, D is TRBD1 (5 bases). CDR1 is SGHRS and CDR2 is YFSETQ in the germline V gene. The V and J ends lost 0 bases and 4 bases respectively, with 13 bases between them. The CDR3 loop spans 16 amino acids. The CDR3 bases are TGCGCCAGCAGCTTGGTGTTCGTGGGGGGTAATGAAAAACTGTTTTTT. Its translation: CASSLVFVGGNEKLFF.

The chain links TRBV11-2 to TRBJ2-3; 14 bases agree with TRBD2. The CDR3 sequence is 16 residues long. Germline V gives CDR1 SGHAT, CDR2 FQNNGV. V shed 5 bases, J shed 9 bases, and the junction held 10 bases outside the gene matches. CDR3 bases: TGTGCCAGCAGCGCCGGGACTAGCGGGAGTAGGTTGACGCAGTATTTT. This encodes CASSAGTSGSRLTQYF.

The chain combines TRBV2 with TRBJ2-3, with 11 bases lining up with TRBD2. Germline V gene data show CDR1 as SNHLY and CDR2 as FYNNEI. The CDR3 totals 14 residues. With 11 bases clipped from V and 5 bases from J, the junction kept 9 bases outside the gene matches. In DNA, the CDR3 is TGTGCCGGATCACTAGCGGGAGCTGAAGATACGCAGTATTTT. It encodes CAGSLAGAEDTQYF.

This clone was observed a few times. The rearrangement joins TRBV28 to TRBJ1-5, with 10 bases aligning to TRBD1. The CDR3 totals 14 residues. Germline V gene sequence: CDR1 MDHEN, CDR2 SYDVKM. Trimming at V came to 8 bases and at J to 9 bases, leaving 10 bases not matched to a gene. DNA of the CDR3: TGTGCCAGCCTCCGGGACAGGGGCCTCGGGCCCCAGCATTTT. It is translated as CASLRDRGLGPQHF.

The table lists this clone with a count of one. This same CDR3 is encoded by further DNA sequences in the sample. The CDR3 protein is CASSENYGYTF. Here the CDR3 DNA reads TGTGCCAGCTCCGAAAACTATGGCTACACCTTC. V and J are TRBV28 and TRBJ1-2; D not certain. The CDR3 is 11 residues long. Trimming removed 8 bases from V and 2 bases from J, with 6 bases in between. Per germline, CDR1 MDHEN and CDR2 SYDVKM.

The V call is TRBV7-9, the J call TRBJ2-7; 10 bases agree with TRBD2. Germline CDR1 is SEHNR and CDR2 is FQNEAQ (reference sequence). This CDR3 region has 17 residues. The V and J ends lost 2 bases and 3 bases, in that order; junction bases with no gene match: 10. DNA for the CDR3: TGTGCCAGCAGCTTATTTCGGACTAGCGGACTCTTCTACGAGCAGTACTTC. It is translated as CASSLFRTSGLFYEQYF.

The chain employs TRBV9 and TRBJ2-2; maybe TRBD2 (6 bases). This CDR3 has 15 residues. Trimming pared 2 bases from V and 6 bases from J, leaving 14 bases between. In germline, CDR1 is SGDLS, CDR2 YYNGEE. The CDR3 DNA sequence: TGTGCCAGCAGCGTGGAGGGAGTGATTCCCGGGGAGCTGTTTTTT. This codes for CASSVEGVIPGELFF.

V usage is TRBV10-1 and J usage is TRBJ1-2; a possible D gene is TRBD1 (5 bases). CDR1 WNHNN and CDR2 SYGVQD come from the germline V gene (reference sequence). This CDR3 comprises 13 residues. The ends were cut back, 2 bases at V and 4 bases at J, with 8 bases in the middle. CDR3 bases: TGCGCCAGCAGTGAGGACAGCCTCTATGGCTACACCTTC. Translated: CASSEDSLYGYTF.

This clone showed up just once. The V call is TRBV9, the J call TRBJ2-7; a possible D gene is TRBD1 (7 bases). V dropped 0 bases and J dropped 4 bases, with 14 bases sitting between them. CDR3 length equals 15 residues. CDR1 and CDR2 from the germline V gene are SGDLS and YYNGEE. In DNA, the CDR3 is TGTGCCAGCAGCGTAGCGGGGGACAGTCGTTACGAGCAGTACTTC. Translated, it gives CASSVAGDSRYEQYF. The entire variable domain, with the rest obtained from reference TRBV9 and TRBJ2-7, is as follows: DSGVTQTPKHLITATGQRVTLRCSPRSGDLSVYWYQQSLDQGLQFLIQYYNGEERAKGNILERFSAQQFPDLHSELNLSSLELGDSALYFCASSVAGDSRYEQYFGPGTRLTVT.

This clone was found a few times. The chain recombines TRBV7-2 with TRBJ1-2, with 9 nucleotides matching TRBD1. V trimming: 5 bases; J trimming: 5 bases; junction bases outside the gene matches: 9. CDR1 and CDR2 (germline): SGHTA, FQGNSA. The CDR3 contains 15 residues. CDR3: CASSPGRTGAYGYTF. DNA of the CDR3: TGTGCCAGCAGCCCCGGAAGGACAGGGGCTTATGGCTACACCTTC. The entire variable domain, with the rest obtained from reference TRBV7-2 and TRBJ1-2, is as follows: GAGVSQSPSNKVTEKGKDVELRCDPISGHTALYWYRQSLGQGLEFLIYFQGNSAPDKSGLPSDRFSAERTGGSVSTLTIQRTQQEDSAVYLCASSPGRTGAYGYTFGSGTRLTVV.

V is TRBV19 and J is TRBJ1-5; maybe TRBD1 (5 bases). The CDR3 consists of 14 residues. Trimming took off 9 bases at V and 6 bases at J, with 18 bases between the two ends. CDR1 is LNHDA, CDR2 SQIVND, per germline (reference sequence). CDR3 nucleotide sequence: TGTGCCAGCACTCCGGGAATGAGGGGTCAGCCCCAGCATTTT. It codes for CASTPGMRGQPQHF.

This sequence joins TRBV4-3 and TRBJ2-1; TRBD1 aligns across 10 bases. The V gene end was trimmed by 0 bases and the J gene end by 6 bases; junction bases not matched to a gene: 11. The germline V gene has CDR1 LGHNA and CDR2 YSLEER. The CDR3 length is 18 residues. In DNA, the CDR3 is TGCGCCAGCAGCCAAGATTTTAGGGACAGGGGTTGGGTCAATGAGCAGTTCTTC. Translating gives CASSQDFRDRGWVNEQFF.

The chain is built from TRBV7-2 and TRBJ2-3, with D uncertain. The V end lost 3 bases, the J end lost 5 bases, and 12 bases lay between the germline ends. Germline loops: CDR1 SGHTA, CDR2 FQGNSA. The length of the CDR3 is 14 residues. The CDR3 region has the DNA TGTGCCAGCAGCTTTGAGACTCAAAGAGATACGCAGTATTTT. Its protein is CASSFETQRDTQYF.

CDR3 residues: CASSLFGAVNQPQHF. The CDR3 coding sequence is TGTGCCAGCAGCTTGTTCGGGGCCGTCAATCAGCCCCAGCATTTT. This chain joins TRBV7-8 and TRBJ1-5, with TRBD1 as a possible D gene (5 bases). The CDR3 is made up of 15 amino acids. The germline gives CDR1 SGHVS, CDR2 FQNEAQ. Between the trimmed V and J ends, which lost 3 bases and 3 bases, there was a span of 12 bases.

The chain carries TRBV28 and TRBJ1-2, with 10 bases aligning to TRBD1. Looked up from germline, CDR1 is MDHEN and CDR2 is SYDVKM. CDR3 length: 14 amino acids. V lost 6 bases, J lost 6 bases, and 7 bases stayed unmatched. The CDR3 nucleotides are TGTGCCAGCAGATCCCCCGGGACAGGGGATGGCTACACCTTC. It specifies CASRSPGTGDGYTF.

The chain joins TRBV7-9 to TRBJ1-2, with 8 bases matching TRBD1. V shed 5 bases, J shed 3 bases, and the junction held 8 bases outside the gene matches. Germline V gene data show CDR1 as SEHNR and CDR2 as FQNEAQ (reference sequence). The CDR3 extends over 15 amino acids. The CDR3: CASSPIRGRDYGYTF. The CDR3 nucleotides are TGTGCCAGCAGCCCTATCAGGGGGCGCGACTATGGCTACACCTTC.